This paragraph reports one T cell receptor (beta chain). Its specificity is not known. TCRB transcripts that were expressed got sequenced, as all of the isolated RNA had been reverse transcribed. Generated by immunoSEQ multiplex PCR, the TCRdb table keeps only in-frame clones and is missing some. The repertoire holds more than 300,000 clones, with approximately 10% as singletons. V shed 3 bases and J 7 bases; nucleotides not matched to a gene: 7. This CDR3 region has 16 residues. From germline, CDR1 is SGHRS and CDR2 YFSETQ. The record originates from a study of beta chain features in type 1 diabetes. Study results and limitations: TCRB CDR3s were moderately but significantly shorter in Type 1 diabetes patients in all four CD4+ subsets.

The sample was central memory CD4+ T cells from blood. The receptor comes from a man between 25 and 39 years old with type 1 diabetes. This sequence joins TRBV5-1 and TRBJ1-6, with 10 bases that match TRBD1. CDR3 nucleotide sequence: TGCGCCAGCAGCTCCGACGGGACAGGGGTAAATTCACCCCTCCACTTT. Amino acids: CASSSDGTGVNSPLHF.